The 8 T cell receptor beta chains listed next were all sequenced from one sample in a study of cytomegalovirus exposure and HLA in healthy donors. Primers: 60 Vbeta forward and 13 Jbeta reverse. Clones were sequenced by immunoSEQ multiplex PCR, and TCRdb holds only the in-frame ones, with some missing. The profile shows some 110,000 clones, about 75% of them singletons. Input material: PBMCs. The source is a man aged 35 to 55 in good health and CMV-seronegative.

In nucleotides, the CDR3 is TGTGCCAGCAGCTTCCCAGCGGGACAGGGATATAATTCACCCCTCCACTTT. It specifies CASSFPAGQGYNSPLHF. The chain links TRBV11-2 to TRBJ1-6; 9 positions match TRBD1. Looked up from germline, CDR1 is SGHAT and CDR2 is FQNNGV. V gave up 3 bases and J gave up 4 bases; unmatched junction bases: 7. There are 17 residues in the CDR3. Supplemented by reference TRBV11-2 and TRBJ1-6, the full variable domain reads EAGVAQSPRYKIIEKRQSVAFWCNPISGHATLYWYQQILGQGPKLLIQFQNNGVVDDSQLPKDRFSAERLKGVDSTLKIQPAKLEDSAVYLCASSFPAGQGYNSPLHFGNGTRLTVT.

The chain joins TRBV27 to TRBJ2-7; D unclear. Trimming pared 3 bases from V and 1 base from J, leaving 7 bases between. The CDR3 runs to 13 residues. Per germline, CDR1 MNHEY and CDR2 SMNVEV (reference sequence). CDR3 sequence: CASSLGRSYEQYF. The DNA for the CDR3 is TGTGCCAGCAGTTTGGGCAGGTCCTACGAGCAGTACTTC.

The genes are TRBV5-6 and TRBJ2-7; weak D call: TRBD2 (5 bases). Germline V gene sequence: CDR1 SGHDT, CDR2 YYEEEE. CDR3 length: 16 amino acids. V lost 1 base and J lost 0, with 14 bases in between. CDR3 in DNA: TGTGCCAGCAGCTTGAGTCGCGGGTCCCTCTCCTACGAGCAGTACTTC. It encodes CASSLSRGSLSYEQYF. Full variable domain (missing parts from reference TRBV5-6 and TRBJ2-7): DAGVTQSPTHLIKTRGQQVTLRCSPKSGHDTVSWYQQALGQGPQFIFQYYEEEERQRGNFPDRFSGHQFPNYSSELNVNALLLGDSALYLCASSLSRGSLSYEQYFGPGTRLTVT.

This clone was recorded only once. The rearrangement uses TRBV6-1 and TRBJ2-2, with 8 bases matching TRBD2. The V gene's germline CDR1 is MNHNS and CDR2 SASEGT. V lost 5 bases, J lost 4 bases, and 6 bases stayed unmatched. This CDR3 has 15 residues. The CDR3 loop is CASSSFSGATGELFF. CDR3 coding DNA: TGTGCCAGCAGTAGCTTTAGCGGGGCCACCGGGGAGCTGTTTTTT.

J is TRBJ1-5 and V is TRBV2, with a weak D call TRBD1 (6 bases). This CDR3 region has 14 residues. The germline V and J ends were trimmed by 8 bases and 4 bases, with 15 bases remaining between them. CDR1 SNHLY and CDR2 FYNNEI come from the germline V gene. The CDR3: CASLGQFRNQPQHF. The CDR3 nucleotides read TGTGCCAGCCTTGGACAGTTTAGGAATCAGCCCCAGCATTTT.

The table lists this clone with a few counts. V usage is TRBV5-6 and J usage is TRBJ1-1; D uncertain. V lost 6 bases and J lost 2, with 11 bases in between. In germline, CDR1 is SGHDT, CDR2 YYEEEE. The CDR3 covers 13 residues. The CDR3 protein is CASTLRSNTEAFF. DNA for the CDR3: TGTGCCAGCACCTTAAGGAGTAACACTGAAGCTTTCTTT.

This clone appeared a few times. At the DNA level, this CDR3 is encoded by other sequences in the same sample as well. The chain is built from TRBV9 and TRBJ2-3; 13 nucleotides agree with TRBD2. Germline V lookup: CDR1 SGDLS, CDR2 YYNGEE. V was pared by 0 bases and J by 3 bases, with 1 base of the junction left unmatched. CDR3 length equals 16 residues. CDR3 in amino acids: CASSVGLAGGTDTQYF. The CDR3 DNA reads as TGTGCCAGCAGCGTAGGACTAGCGGGGGGTACAGATACGCAGTATTTT.

V is TRBV2 and J is TRBJ2-7, with D unclear. Germline values: CDR1 SNHLY, CDR2 FYNNEI. V dropped 6 bases and J dropped 1 base, with 13 bases sitting between them. CDR3 length: 14 residues. The CDR3 DNA reads TGTGCCAGCAGGTGGCGAACAGAATCCTACGAGCAGTACTTC. This codes for CASRWRTESYEQYF. The full variable domain, completed using reference TRBV2 and TRBJ2-7, is EPEVTQTPSHQVTQMGQEVILRCVPISNHLYFYWYRQILGQKVEFLVSFYNNEISEKSEIFDDQFSVERPDGSNFTLKIRSTKLEDSAMYFCASRWRTESYEQYFGPGTRLTVT.